This TCR beta chain was captured in a study of blood T cell repertoires in COVID-19. Study information: Material from acute and convalescent COVID-19 was sourced from the United States, Italy and Spain. Sources were T cells, B-cell-depleted T cells, or PBMCs; the material itself was cDNA or gDNA.

The data were produced by immunoSEQ multiplex PCR, yet TCRdb's version contains in-frame clones alone and is incomplete. This table holds about 190,000 clones, around four fifths found once. V was cut by 2 bases and J by 3 bases, with 11 bases left in between. The CDR3 runs 15 residues. The germline V gene has CDR1 LNHNV and CDR2 YYDKDF (reference sequence). The chain uses TRBV15 and TRBJ2-1; TRBD1 might be the D (6 bases). Sequenced input: peripheral blood. This TCR was sampled from a woman in her thirties with acute or convalescent COVID-19. The CDR3: CATSRQGIRYNEQFF. The CDR3, as DNA: TGTGCCACCAGCAGACAGGGGATCCGCTACAATGAGCAGTTCTTC.